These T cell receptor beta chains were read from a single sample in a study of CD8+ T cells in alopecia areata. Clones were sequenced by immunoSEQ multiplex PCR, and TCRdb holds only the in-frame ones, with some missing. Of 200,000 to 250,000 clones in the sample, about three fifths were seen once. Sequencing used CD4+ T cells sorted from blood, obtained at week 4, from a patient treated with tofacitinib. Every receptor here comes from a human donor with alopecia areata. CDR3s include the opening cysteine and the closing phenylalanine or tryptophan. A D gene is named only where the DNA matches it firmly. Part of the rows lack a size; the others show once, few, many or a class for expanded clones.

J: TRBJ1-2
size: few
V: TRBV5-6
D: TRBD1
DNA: TGTGCCAGCAGTACGGGACAGGCACGTTATGGCTACACCTTC
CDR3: CASSTGQARYGYTF

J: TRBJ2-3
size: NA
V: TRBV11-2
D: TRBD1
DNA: TGTGCCAGCAGCTCGGGACAGGGAAGGACGGATACGCAGTATTTT
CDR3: CASSSGQGRTDTQYF

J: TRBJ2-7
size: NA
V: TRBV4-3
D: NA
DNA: TGCGCCAGCAGCCGCGGGACCTACTACGAGCAGTACTTC
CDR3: CASSRGTYYEQYF

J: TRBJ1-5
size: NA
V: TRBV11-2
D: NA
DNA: TGTGCCAGCAGCTTTATCGGACCTTATCAGCCCCAGCATTTT
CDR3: CASSFIGPYQPQHF

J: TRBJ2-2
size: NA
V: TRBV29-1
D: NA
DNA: TGCAGCGTTAGGGAACCGAACACCGGGGAGCTGTTTTTT
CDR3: CSVREPNTGELFF

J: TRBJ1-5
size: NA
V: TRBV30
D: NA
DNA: TGTGCCTGGGGCGGTAAGGGAGCTGGGAATCAGCCCCAGCATTTT
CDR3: CAWGGKGAGNQPQHF

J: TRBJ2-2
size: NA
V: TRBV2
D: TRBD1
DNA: TGTGCCAGCAGGCAGGGGGCCGGGGAGCTGTTTTTT
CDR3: CASRQGAGELFF

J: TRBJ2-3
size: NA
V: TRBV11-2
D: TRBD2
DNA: TGTGCCAGCAGCTTAGCCCTCACTAGCGGGGGATTGGATACGCAGTATTTT
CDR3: CASSLALTSGGLDTQYF

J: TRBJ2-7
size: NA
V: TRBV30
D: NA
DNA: TGTGCTTCTGGAGGGGGGGAGTACTTC
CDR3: CASGGGEYF

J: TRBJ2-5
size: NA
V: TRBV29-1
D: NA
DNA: TGCAGCGTCGCAAGGGACTTAAGATTGGAGACCCAGTACTTC
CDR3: CSVARDLRLETQYF

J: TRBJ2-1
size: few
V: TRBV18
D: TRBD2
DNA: TGTGCCAGCTCACCTCTGTTGCGGGGGGGCTCTAATGAGCAGTTCTTC
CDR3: CASSPLLRGGSNEQFF

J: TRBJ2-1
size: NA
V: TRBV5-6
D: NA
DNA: TGTGCCAGCAGCTTATACAATGAGCAGTTCTTC
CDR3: CASSLYNEQFF

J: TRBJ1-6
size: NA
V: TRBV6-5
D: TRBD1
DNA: TGTGCCAGCAGTTACGGACAGGGTTCTTCTTCACCCCTCCACTTT
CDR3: CASSYGQGSSSPLHF

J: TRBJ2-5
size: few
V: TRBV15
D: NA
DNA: TGTGCCACCAGCAGAGATCTTCCGGGGGGCCGAGCTGAGACCCAGTACTTC
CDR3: CATSRDLPGGRAETQYF

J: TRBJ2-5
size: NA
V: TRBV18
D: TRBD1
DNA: TGTGCCAGCTCACCGAGGGGACAGGGGACGGAGACCCAGTACTTC
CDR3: CASSPRGQGTETQYF

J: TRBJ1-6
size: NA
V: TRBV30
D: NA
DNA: TGTGCCTGGAGTGTTAGGGACACGGCACCCCTCCACTTT
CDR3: CAWSVRDTAPLHF

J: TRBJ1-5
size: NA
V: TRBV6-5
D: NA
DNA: TGTGCCAGCAGTTCCGGGCCCCTTCGCAATCAGCCCCAGCATTTT
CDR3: CASSSGPLRNQPQHF

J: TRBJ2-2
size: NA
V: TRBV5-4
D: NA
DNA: TGTGCCAGCAGGCAGGGGTTGGATTCGAACACCGGGGAGCTGTTTTTT
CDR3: CASRQGLDSNTGELFF

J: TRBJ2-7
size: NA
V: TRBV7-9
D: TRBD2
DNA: TGTGCCAGCAGCCCCTCCGGGACTAGATCCTACGAGCAGTACTTC
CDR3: CASSPSGTRSYEQYF

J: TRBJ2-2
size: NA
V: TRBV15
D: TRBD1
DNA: TGTGCCACCAGCGAACACGACAGGGTCACCGGGGAGCTGTTTTTT
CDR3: CATSEHDRVTGELFF

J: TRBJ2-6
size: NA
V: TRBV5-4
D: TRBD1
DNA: TGTGCCAGCAGCTTATCCGGGACAGGGTTTTCTGGGGCCAACGTCCTGACTTTC
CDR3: CASSLSGTGFSGANVLTF

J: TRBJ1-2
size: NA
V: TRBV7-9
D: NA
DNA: TGTGCCAGCAGCCCCCTCTGGGGGATCGACTATGGCTACACCTTC
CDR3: CASSPLWGIDYGYTF

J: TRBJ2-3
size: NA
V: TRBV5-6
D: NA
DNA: TGTGCCAGCAGCTTGAGGCACACAGATACGCAGTATTTT
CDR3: CASSLRHTDTQYF

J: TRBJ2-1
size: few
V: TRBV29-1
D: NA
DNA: TGCAGCGTTTCCTTTCGGGGGGCTTGGAATGAGCAGTTCTTC
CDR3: CSVSFRGAWNEQFF

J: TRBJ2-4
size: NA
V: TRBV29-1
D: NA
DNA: TGCAGCGCCTCCCCCCGGTTAGCCAAAAACATTCAGTACTTC
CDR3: CSASPRLAKNIQYF

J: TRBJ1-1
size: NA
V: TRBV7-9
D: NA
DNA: TGTGCCAGCAGTTTCGCCGAGCACACTGAAGCTTTCTTT
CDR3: CASSFAEHTEAFF

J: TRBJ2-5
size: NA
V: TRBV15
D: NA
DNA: TGTGCCACCAGCAGAGGGTTGGCAGGGGAGGGAGAGACCCAGTACTTC
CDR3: CATSRGLAGEGETQYF

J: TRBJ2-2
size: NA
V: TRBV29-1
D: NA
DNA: TGCAGCGTTGAAGCCGGCGATACCGGGGAGCTGTTTTTT
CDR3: CSVEAGDTGELFF

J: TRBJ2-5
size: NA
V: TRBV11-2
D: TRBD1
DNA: TGTGCCAGCAGCTTGACAGGGGACCAAGAGACCCAGTACTTC
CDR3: CASSLTGDQETQYF

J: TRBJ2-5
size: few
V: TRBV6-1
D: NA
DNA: TGTGCCAGCAGTTTACAAGAGACCCAGTACTTC
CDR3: CASSLQETQYF

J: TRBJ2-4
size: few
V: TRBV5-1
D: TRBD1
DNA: TGCGCCAGCAGCCGGGACAGCGTAGCCAAAAACATTCAGTACTTC
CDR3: CASSRDSVAKNIQYF

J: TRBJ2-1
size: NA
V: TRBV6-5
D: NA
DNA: TGTGCCAGCAGGGGAGGAGGGGAGAATGAGCAGTTCTTC
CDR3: CASRGGGENEQFF

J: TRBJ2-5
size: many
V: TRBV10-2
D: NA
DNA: TGCGCCAGCAGCCAGAGTGACAGGAGTAAAGAGACCCAGTACTTC
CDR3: CASSQSDRSKETQYF

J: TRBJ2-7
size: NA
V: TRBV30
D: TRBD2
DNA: TGTGCCTGGAGGTTCGCGGGGGGACCACAGCAGTACTTC
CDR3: CAWRFAGGPQQYF

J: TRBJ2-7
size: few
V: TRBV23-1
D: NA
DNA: TGCGCCAGCAGTCAGGGCAGGGAAGGGCCCTCCTACGAGCAGTACTTC
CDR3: CASSQGREGPSYEQYF

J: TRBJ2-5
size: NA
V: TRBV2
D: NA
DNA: TGTGCCAGCGCGCAGGGTGTGGAGACCCAGTACTTC
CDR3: CASAQGVETQYF

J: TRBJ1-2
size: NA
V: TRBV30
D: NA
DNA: TGTGCCGGGGTGAACAACTATGGCTACACCTTC
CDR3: CAGVNNYGYTF

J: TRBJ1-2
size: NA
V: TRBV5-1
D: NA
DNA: TGCGCCAGCAGCTTGGCCGGAACTGCCACCAACTATGGCTACACCTTC
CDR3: CASSLAGTATNYGYTF

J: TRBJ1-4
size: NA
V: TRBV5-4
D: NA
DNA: TGTGCCAGCAGCTTGGAACCTAATGAAAAACTGTTTTTT
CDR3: CASSLEPNEKLFF

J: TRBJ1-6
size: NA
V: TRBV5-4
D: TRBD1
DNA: TGTGCCAGCAGCCCGGGACAGTATAATTCACCCCTCCACTTT
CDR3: CASSPGQYNSPLHF

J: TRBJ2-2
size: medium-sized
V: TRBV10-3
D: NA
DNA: TGTGCCATCAGTGATTACGGAGGGCTGACCGGGGAGCTGTTTTTT
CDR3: CAISDYGGLTGELFF

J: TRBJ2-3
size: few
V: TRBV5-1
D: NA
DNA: TGCGCCAGCAGTTATGGAGGGGGGGCCGGCACAGATACGCAGTATTTT
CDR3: CASSYGGGAGTDTQYF

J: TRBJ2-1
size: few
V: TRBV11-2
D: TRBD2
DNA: TGTGCCAGCAGCCCTCACCGGGGGGTGACTGAGCAGTTCTTC
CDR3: CASSPHRGVTEQFF

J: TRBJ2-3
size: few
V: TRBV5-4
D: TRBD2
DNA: TGTGCCAGCAGCAGCGGGATCTACACAGATACGCAGTATTTT
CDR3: CASSSGIYTDTQYF

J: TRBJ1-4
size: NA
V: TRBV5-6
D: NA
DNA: TGTGCCAGCAGCACGGATGAAAAACTGTTTTTT
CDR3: CASSTDEKLFF

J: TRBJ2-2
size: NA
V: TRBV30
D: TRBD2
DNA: TGTGCCTGGAGTCGACTAGCGGGGACCGGGGAGCTGTTTTTT
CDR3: CAWSRLAGTGELFF

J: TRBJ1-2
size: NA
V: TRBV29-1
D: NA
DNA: TGCAGCGTTGATCCGGGGCAGGGCTTTTATGGCTACACCTTC
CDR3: CSVDPGQGFYGYTF

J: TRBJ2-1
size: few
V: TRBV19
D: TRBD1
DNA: TGTGCCAGTAGTGTGGGACAGGGGCGCACTCGGACCTACAATGAGCAGTTCTTC
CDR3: CASSVGQGRTRTYNEQFF

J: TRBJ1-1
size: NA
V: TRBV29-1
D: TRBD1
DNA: TGCAGCGTACTACAGGGGAGTTACACTGAAGCTTTCTTT
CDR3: CSVLQGSYTEAFF

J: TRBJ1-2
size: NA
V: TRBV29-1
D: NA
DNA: TGCAGCGTTGATAGTCAGGGGAGCGGCTACACCTTC
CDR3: CSVDSQGSGYTF

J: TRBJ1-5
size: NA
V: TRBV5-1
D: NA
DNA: TGCGCCAGCAGTTTCACAGGACAGCTTAATCAGCCCCAGCATTTT
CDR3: CASSFTGQLNQPQHF

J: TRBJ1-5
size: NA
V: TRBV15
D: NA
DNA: TGTGCCACCAGCAGAGATGACACTAGGGTCGGCAATCAGCCCCAGCATTTT
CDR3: CATSRDDTRVGNQPQHF

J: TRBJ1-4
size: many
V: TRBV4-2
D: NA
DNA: TGTGCCAGCAGCCAAGATATAGATCCACCGGTGTTTTTT
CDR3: CASSQDIDPPVFF

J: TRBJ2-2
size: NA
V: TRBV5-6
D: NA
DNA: TGTGCCAGCAGCTTGGGTCGGAAAAGGAGCGCCGGGGAGCTGTTTTTT
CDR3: CASSLGRKRSAGELFF

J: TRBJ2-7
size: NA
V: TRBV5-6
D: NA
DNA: TGTGCCAGCAGCTTGGCGGTCTACGAGCAGTACTTC
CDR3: CASSLAVYEQYF

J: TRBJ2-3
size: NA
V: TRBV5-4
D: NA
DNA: TGTGCCAGCAGCCTCGACTACGTTAGCGCAGATACGCAGTATTTT
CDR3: CASSLDYVSADTQYF

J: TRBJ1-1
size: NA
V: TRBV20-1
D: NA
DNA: TGCAGTGAAGGGAGAGGCACTGAAGCTTTCTTT
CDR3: CSEGRGTEAFF

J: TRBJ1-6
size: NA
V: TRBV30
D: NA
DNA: TGTGCCTGGAGTGTTGGGTCAAATTCACCCCTCCACTTT
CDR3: CAWSVGSNSPLHF

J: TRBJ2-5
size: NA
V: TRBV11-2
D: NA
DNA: TGTGCCACCGCACTAGGGGGAGGTCGCGCGAAGACCCAGTACTTC
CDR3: CATALGGGRAKTQYF